This T cell receptor (beta chain) was sequenced for a study of radiation and T cells in renal cell carcinoma (dated by TCRdb to between 2020 and 2021). In the study overall: TCR beta sequencing covered approximately 51 samples in total, comprising around 25 tumors and roughly 27 peripheral blood samples. The final blood draw took place at 4 weeks after radiation, the same time as nephrectomy. Across all 53 samples, around 4,000,000 unique CDR3 nucleotide sequences encoding some 2.6 million unique CDR3 amino acid sequences were identified. The research as a whole found: Dynamics of the blood repertoire were not tracked past 4 weeks after treatment. Because the trial had a single-armed design, the trial could not examine how radiation dose or scheduling affected the TCR repertoire. Because pretreatment tumor biopsies were not available, the baseline intratumoral presence of clonotypes could not be determined. An increase in top tumor clonotypes in blood was observed from baseline to 2 weeks post-radiation, followed by contraction by 4 weeks, which was taken to suggest transient expansion of tumor-resident clones.

TCR beta libraries were generated from genomic DNA with the immunoSEQ kit, following the manufacturer's recommendations. For library preparation, a first multiplex PCR was performed with proprietary primers, followed by a second PCR in which unique barcodes were added, and bead cleanups were performed after each round. Each sample batch included a kit-provided positive control reaction and a negative control reaction. The final libraries were assessed on an Agilent 4200 TapeStation D1000 ScreenTape, pooled by volume, and quantified by qPCR. An Illumina NextSeq500 fitted with a MidOutput 150-cycle cartridge performed the sequencing, running 156 Read1 cycles and 15 Index1 cycles with the kit's custom primers. The pooled library was loaded at around 0.98 pM, with a roughly 20% PhiX control spiked in. Regarding the original processing steps: Vendor-processed data were analyzed in R, with a clonotype defined as all T cells sharing the same CDR3 nucleotide sequence. For clone abundance analyses, frequencies were normalized to the 10,000 most abundant clones per sample. Before analysis, public T cell clones were removed, and these numbered fewer than six per sample on average. Tumor-enriched clonotypes and baseline blood-enriched clonotypes were defined as those with an abundance difference of at least 32-fold between compartments. Clonotypes expanded or contracted between blood time points were identified with a beta-binomial differential abundance model. Tumor-blood repertoire similarity was measured with the Baroni-Urbani and Buser coefficient, and group comparisons used two-tailed Wilcoxon tests in R. TCRdb holds this immuneACCESS table with in-frame rearrangements only. Some clones are missing; in checked studies, unresolved V genes explain under half, and the rest has no known cause. V and J calls and clone size are those listed in that table; D and trimming were worked out from the DNA. The sample table contains 140,000 to 150,000 clones; only one count was recorded for approximately 86% of them. Of the sample, 17% is held by the ten largest clones.

This clone was recorded once. No antigen is known for it. No quality values exist for individual bases; no much larger clone is one base distant. V drops 3 bases and J drops 7 bases, leaving 11 bases in between. There are 12 amino acids in the CDR3, from cysteine to phenylalanine inclusive. Only CDR3 DNA remains: 36 bases, in frame from the first base. CDR1 and CDR2 were assigned from the germline V gene as SQVTM and ANQGSEA. The sample's time point label, in plain terms: blood 4 weeks post-SBRT, at nephrectomy. Reading the label with the study, this specimen's treatment or condition is: 15 Gy SBRT to primary tumor, nephrectomy 4 weeks later. Samples came from a clinical trial, in which primary renal cell carcinomas received 15 Gy stereotactic body radiation therapy followed by nephrectomy 4 weeks later. To follow tumor-enriched clonotypes, serial peripheral blood was collected from radiation-treated patients at baseline and at 2 weeks and 4 weeks after SBRT. All patients had renal cell carcinoma with clear cell pathology. The QIAamp DNA Blood Mini Kit (Qiagen) was used to prepare genomic DNA for TCR sequencing. Samples were included in the analyses only if all quality control checks were passed.

The clonotype was recovered from a woman between 50 and 59 years old with renal cell carcinoma. This chain is built from TRBV29-1 and TRBJ2-3, with no reliable assignment of the D segment. The specimen was blood, collected from a patient whose treatment included radiotherapy and nephrectomy. The CDR3 region reads CSVDAFGYTQYF. The sequenced DNA: TGCAGCGTTGACGCTTTCGGGTATACGCAGTATTTT.